The source of this T cell receptor beta chain is a study of T-cell reconstitution after alpha-beta-depleted transplantation in children. TCRbeta library construction was performed incorporating unique molecular identifiers. A single record per CDR3 protein comes from TCRdb applying MiXCR to the PCR reads. The sample lists around 680,000 distinct CDR3 sequences; approximately 17% were seen once. The CDR3 contains 15 residues. CDR1 is LGHNA, CDR2 YSLEER, per germline. A note on this clonotype: One end of the junction fails to match germline, which may point to a read error.

The starting material was PBMCs from the stem cell graft donor, obtained from the stem cell graft. This TCR was recovered from a human donor who donated a stem cell graft to a child with acute myeloid leukemia. The V gene is TRBV4-3, the J gene TRBJ2-3; D may be TRBD1 (6 bases). CDR3 sequence: CASSLSGASTDTRYF. The CDR3 DNA is TGCGCCAGCAGTTTATCAGGGGCGAGCACAGATACGCGGTATTTT.